The 20 T cell receptor beta chains given below trace back to one sample, sequenced in a study of T cell responses to AZD1222 COVID-19 vaccine. Here immunoSEQ multiplex PCR was the method, and the copy in TCRdb shows in-frame clones only, minus some. The data show 150,000 or so clones, with 88% seen just once and more than 5.5% held by the top ten. This specimen was peripheral blood, taken on day 0 of AZD1222 vaccination. The receptors were sampled from an adult in good health.

This chain joins TRBV25-1 and TRBJ1-1; D unresolved. Deletions cut 8 bases from V and 5 bases from J, with 15 bases between. This CDR3 has 13 residues. Germline assignment: CDR1 MGHDK and CDR2 SYGVNS. CDR3 protein: CASRFSVSTEAFF. Written as DNA, the CDR3 is TGTGCCAGCCGTTTCTCGGTGTCGACTGAAGCTTTCTTT.

V usage is TRBV28 and J usage is TRBJ2-7; unclear D gene. The germline gives CDR1 MDHEN, CDR2 SYDVKM. Trimming stripped 2 bases from V and 2 bases from J, with 7 bases between. The CDR3 is made up of 13 amino acids. This CDR3 is CASSLQGTYEQYF. CDR3 nucleotide sequence: TGTGCCAGCAGTTTACAAGGAACCTACGAGCAGTACTTC.

This chain uses TRBV28 with TRBJ1-2, with D uncertain. With 5 bases removed from V and 5 bases from J, the gap between germline ends came to 9 bases. Germline V lookup: CDR1 MDHEN, CDR2 SYDVKM. There are 12 residues in the CDR3. CDR3 amino acids: CASSVAGYGYTF. The CDR3 DNA sequence: TGTGCCAGCAGTGTGGCTGGGTATGGCTACACCTTC.

The V and J genes are TRBV20-1 and TRBJ1-5; no firm D call. This CDR3 has 14 residues. The V gene's germline CDR1 is DFQATT and CDR2 SNEGSKA (reference sequence). The V end was cut by 3 bases, the J end by 2 bases, with 11 bases between. The CDR3 region is CSASPGEGNQPQHF. Here the CDR3 DNA reads TGCAGTGCTAGTCCCGGGGAGGGCAATCAGCCCCAGCATTTT.

V usage is TRBV10-3 and J usage is TRBJ1-1; D may be TRBD1 (5 bases). V was trimmed by 4 bases and J by 0 bases, leaving 6 bases between them. Germline V gene data show CDR1 as ENHRY and CDR2 as SYGVKD. CDR3 size: 13 residues. The CDR3 DNA reads TGTGCCATCAGTGGACAGTTGAACACTGAAGCTTTCTTT. It is translated as CAISGQLNTEAFF.

This clone appeared once. V gene TRBV27 combines with J gene TRBJ1-4; the match to TRBD1 covers 8 bases. In germline, CDR1 is MNHEY, CDR2 SMNVEV (reference sequence). V was pared by 3 bases and J by 8 bases, with 5 bases of the junction left unmatched. The CDR3 extends over 14 amino acids. The CDR3 nucleotides read TGTGCCAGCAGTTTGACAGGGGCCTGGGAAAAACTGTTTTTT. Amino acids: CASSLTGAWEKLFF.

The V call is TRBV19, the J call TRBJ1-1, with 8 bases identical to TRBD1. V lost 6 bases and J lost 3; bases outside the gene matches: 6. CDR1 LNHDA and CDR2 SQIVND come from the germline V gene (reference sequence). The length of the CDR3 is 14 residues. The DNA for the CDR3 is TGTGCCAGTAGCCGACAGGGGTGGGACACTGAAGCTTTCTTT. Protein product: CASSRQGWDTEAFF.

The genes are TRBV24-1 and TRBJ1-1, with unresolved D. Germline CDR1 and CDR2: KGHDR and SFDVKD. The CDR3 length is 13 residues. Deletions cut 3 bases from V and 1 base from J, with 5 bases between. Here the CDR3 DNA reads TGTGCCACCAGTGATCGACGGAACACTGAAGCTTTCTTT. Translated: CATSDRRNTEAFF.

The chain combines TRBV3-1 (or the pseudogene TRBV3-2) with TRBJ1-5, with no clear D. Germline assignment: CDR1 LGHDT and CDR2 YNNKEL (reference sequence). CDR3 length: 13 residues. V was clipped by 3 bases and J by 5 bases, with 8 bases between them. CDR3 sequence reads: CASSQGRYQPQHF. Written as DNA, the CDR3 is TGTGCCAGCAGCCAGGGTCGATATCAGCCCCAGCATTTT.

The chain recombines TRBV6-2 or TRBV6-3 with TRBJ2-1, with D possibly called TRBD1 or TRBD2 (5 bases each). The V gene lost 4 bases and the J gene lost 0 bases, with 19 bases spanning the gap. Per the germline V gene, CDR1 is MNHEY and CDR2 is SVGEGT. The CDR3 loop spans 18 amino acids. This CDR3 reads CASSFDPGSRSSYNEQFF. The CDR3 DNA reads as TGTGCCAGCAGTTTCGACCCAGGGAGCCGGAGCTCCTACAATGAGCAGTTCTTC.

V is TRBV6-2 or TRBV6-3 and J is TRBJ2-7, with TRBD1 matching 12 bases. V shed 5 bases and J 4 bases; nucleotides not matched to a gene: 6. The CDR3 extends over 15 amino acids. CDR1 is MNHEY, CDR2 SVGEGT, per germline. For the CDR3, the DNA is TGTGCCAGCAGTCAGGGGACAGGGGGCCGGTACGAGCAGTACTTC. The encoded protein is CASSQGTGGRYEQYF.

The genes are TRBV2 and TRBJ2-1; tentative D call: TRBD2 (5 bases). CDR3 length equals 12 residues. Germline CDR1 reads SNHLY; CDR2 reads FYNNEI. V lost 6 bases, J lost 7 bases, and 10 bases lay in between. The CDR3 sequence: CASRFEGNEQFF. The CDR3 DNA is TGTGCCAGCAGGTTCGAGGGAAATGAGCAGTTCTTC.

This chain joins TRBV2 and TRBJ2-7, with TRBD1 matching over 10 bases. V trimming: 6 bases; J trimming: 1 base; junction bases outside the gene matches: 6. CDR1 and CDR2 from the germline V gene are SNHLY and FYNNEI. The CDR3 spans 15 residues. The CDR3 sequence: CASSHDRGQSYEQYF. DNA for the CDR3: TGTGCCAGCAGCCATGACAGGGGGCAATCCTACGAGCAGTACTTC.

The rearrangement uses TRBV28 and TRBJ1-5; the D gene is possibly TRBD1 (5 bases). Germline CDR1 reads MDHEN; CDR2 reads SYDVKM. Trimming cost V 1 base and J 4 bases, with 11 bases left between them. The CDR3 consists of 15 residues. The CDR3 is CASSLSGSGNQPQHF. DNA of the CDR3: TGTGCCAGCAGTTTATCAGGGAGTGGGAATCAGCCCCAGCATTTT.

This sequence joins TRBV19 and TRBJ1-1; D not certain. The CDR3 has 13 amino acids. Germline CDR1 and CDR2: LNHDA and SQIVND (reference sequence). The germline V and J ends were trimmed by 3 bases and 5 bases, with 10 bases remaining between them. The chain's CDR3 is CASSIEMGTEAFF. The CDR3 DNA is TGTGCCAGTAGTATTGAGATGGGTACTGAAGCTTTCTTT.

The chain joins TRBV27 to TRBJ1-1; no definite D call. The germline CDR1 and CDR2 sequences are MNHEY and SMNVEV (reference sequence). CDR3 length: 13 amino acids. Trimming took 8 bases from V and 1 from J, leaving 11 bases between them. The CDR3 loop reads CASLGWGNTEAFF. CDR3 in DNA: TGTGCCAGCCTGGGATGGGGGAACACTGAAGCTTTCTTT.

This clone was detected only once. V and J are TRBV11-1 and TRBJ1-1, with D unresolved. This CDR3 comprises 16 residues. Trimming pared 2 bases from V and 5 bases from J, leaving 18 bases between. The germline V gene has CDR1 SGHAT and CDR2 FQDESV (reference sequence). In nucleotides, the CDR3 is TGTGCCAGCAGCTTAACCTCGGTCTTGAGTGGGACTGAAGCTTTCTTT. Its translation: CASSLTSVLSGTEAFF.

V usage is TRBV19 and J usage is TRBJ1-1; a weak D match, TRBD1 (5 bases). There are 14 residues in the CDR3. Germline CDR1 is LNHDA and CDR2 is SQIVND (reference sequence). Trimming took off 7 bases at V and 5 bases at J, with 17 bases between the two ends. CDR3 amino acids: CASNTGPGRTEAFF. DNA for the CDR3: TGTGCCAGTAACACTGGGCCAGGGCGGACTGAAGCTTTCTTT.

This clone was recorded many times. The chain uses TRBV6-4 and TRBJ2-2, with D perhaps TRBD2 (6 bases). Trimming removed 4 bases at V and 7 bases at J, with 10 bases between. The germline CDR1 and CDR2 sequences are MRHNA and SNTAGT. CDR3 length: 13 residues. The CDR3 is CASSAGDNGELFF. The CDR3 DNA sequence: TGTGCCAGCAGTGCGGGAGATAACGGGGAGCTGTTTTTT.

This sequence joins TRBV7-9 and TRBJ1-2, with 7 bases lining up with TRBD1. Per the germline V gene, CDR1 is SEHNR and CDR2 is FQNEAQ (reference sequence). The CDR3 has 15 residues. The trim removed 4 bases at V and 0 bases at J, leaving 5 bases unmatched. In DNA, the CDR3 is TGTGCCAGCAGCTCAGGTGGGACAGCTAACTATGGCTACACCTTC. Translation gives CASSSGGTANYGYTF. The variable domain in full, with the rest retrieved from reference TRBV7-9 and TRBJ1-2, is DTGVSQNPRHKITKRGQNVTFRCDPISEHNRLYWYRQTLGQGPEFLTYFQNEAQLEKSRLLSDRFSAERPKGSFSTLEIQRTEQGDSAMYLCASSSGGTANYGYTFGSGTRLTVV.